Listed here are 24 T cell receptor beta chains from one sample, sequenced in a study of CD8 T cells in Susac syndrome. Roughly 0.45 to 1 ug RNA was reverse transcribed with random hexamers. TCRdb reprocessed the immunoSEQ multiplex PCR reads with MiXCR, giving one entry per CDR3 protein. The data contain 170,000 or so distinct CDR3 sequences, roughly 95% of them seen just once; the ten biggest clones take up approximately 0.12%. Specimen: CD4+ T cells from PBMCs. These receptor sequences come from a human donor with Susac syndrome.

The chain is built from TRBV6-5 and TRBJ1-2; no firm D call. The CDR3 runs 15 residues. Trimming removed 0 bases from V and 1 base from J, with 9 bases in between. Germline V gene sequence: CDR1 MNHEY, CDR2 SVGAGI. CDR3 protein: CASSYSNIGNYGYTF. Written as DNA, the CDR3 is TGTGCCAGCAGTTACTCGAACATCGGTAACTATGGCTACACCTTC.

The rearrangement joins TRBV2 to TRBJ1-2; a possible D gene is TRBD1 (6 bases). The CDR3 length is 15 residues. Germline loops: CDR1 SNHLY, CDR2 FYNNEI. V lost 6 bases to trimming and J lost 0 bases, with 14 bases between them. The CDR3 coding sequence is TGTGCCAGCAGACCACGGGGGCGAGCTAACTATGGCTACACCTTC. Its protein is CASRPRGRANYGYTF.

The J gene is TRBJ2-7, the V gene TRBV29-1; possibly TRBD2 for D (5 bases). CDR3 size: 14 residues. Germline loops: CDR1 SQVTM, CDR2 ANQGSEA. V gave up 0 bases and J gave up 6 bases, with 15 bases separating them. CDR3 nucleotides: TGCAGCGTTGAAGAAGCGTTGCGGGCCGGCGAGCAGTACTTC. Amino acid sequence: CSVEEALRAGEQYF.

The CDR3 region is CASSFTTQGGESTDTQYF. CDR3 bases: TGCGCCAGCAGCTTCACGACTCAGGGAGGTGAGAGCACAGATACGCAGTATTTT. The chain carries TRBV5-1 and TRBJ2-3; D is possibly TRBD2 (6 bases). Trimming cost V 2 bases and J 0 bases, with 19 bases left between them. In germline, CDR1 is SGHRS, CDR2 YFSETQ. The CDR3 is made up of 18 amino acids. Drawing the rest from reference TRBV5-1 and TRBJ2-3, the complete variable domain is KAGVTQTPRYLIKTRGQQVTLSCSPISGHRSVSWYQQTPGQGLQFLFEYFSETQRNKGNFPGRFSGRQFSNSRSEMNVSTLELGDSALYLCASSFTTQGGESTDTQYFGPGTRLTVL.

This sequence joins TRBV12-3 or TRBV12-4 and TRBJ2-1; a possible D gene is TRBD2 (5 bases). The CDR3 consists of 15 residues. Deletions cut 7 bases from V and 5 bases from J, with 18 bases between. The chain's CDR3 is CASILGSSGNNEQFF. CDR3 sequence (DNA): TGTGCCAGCATCCTCGGGTCCTCGGGGAACAATGAGCAGTTCTTC.

The J gene is TRBJ2-7, the V gene TRBV7-9; D is ambiguous. Trimming stripped 10 bases from V and 0 bases from J, with 13 bases between. Germline loops: CDR1 SEHNR, CDR2 FQNEAQ (reference sequence). The CDR3 extends over 13 amino acids. The CDR3 region is CATTARSSYEQYF. The CDR3 DNA reads TGTGCCACCACAGCCAGAAGCTCCTACGAGCAGTACTTC.

The chain links TRBV3-1 to TRBJ2-6, with D possibly being TRBD1 (5 bases). Germline V lookup: CDR1 LGHDT, CDR2 YNNKEL (reference sequence). The CDR3 consists of 17 residues. V lost 1 base and J lost 2, with 12 bases in between. CDR3 loop: CASSQVLIGAGANVLTF. The CDR3 region has the DNA TGTGCCAGCAGCCAAGTTCTGATAGGGGCTGGGGCCAACGTCCTGACTTTC.

The J gene is TRBJ1-2, the V gene TRBV12-3 or TRBV12-4; 11 bases match TRBD1. The V gene end was trimmed by 5 bases and the J gene end by 6 bases; junction bases not matched to a gene: 5. This CDR3 has 14 residues. The CDR3 nucleotides are TGTGCCAGCAGTACCCGGACAGGGGGCGATGGCTACACCTTC. It yields the protein CASSTRTGGDGYTF.

The chain uses TRBV30 and TRBJ1-2; TRBD1 matches 8 bases. The CDR3 covers 13 residues. The germline gives CDR1 GTSNPN, CDR2 SVGIG (reference sequence). After removal of 7 bases from V and 8 bases from J, the junction contained 12 bases not matched to a gene. CDR3: CASGRDRPRGYTF. As DNA, the CDR3 is TGTGCCTCGGGCCGGGACAGGCCAAGGGGCTACACCTTC.

This clonotype was observed once. The CDR3 reads CASSTGTSGSQETQYF. CDR3 coding DNA: TGTGCCAGTAGTACCGGGACTAGCGGTTCCCAAGAGACCCAGTACTTC. The chain carries TRBV19 and TRBJ2-5; 11 bases are a match to TRBD2. Germline V gene data show CDR1 as LNHDA and CDR2 as SQIVND (reference sequence). The CDR3 covers 16 residues. V was clipped by 4 bases and J by 1 base; unmatched bases: 5.

CDR3 amino acids: CASSVTGYNEQFF. CDR3 DNA sequence: TGTGCCAGCAGCGTCACAGGATACAATGAGCAGTTCTTC. The rearrangement uses TRBV9 and TRBJ2-1; D is possibly TRBD1 (5 bases). The CDR3 is made up of 13 amino acids. Germline V gene data show CDR1 as SGDLS and CDR2 as YYNGEE. V lost 2 bases, J lost 4 bases, and 7 bases lay in between. The variable domain in full, with the rest retrieved from reference TRBV9 and TRBJ2-1, is DSGVTQTPKHLITATGQRVTLRCSPRSGDLSVYWYQQSLDQGLQFLIQYYNGEERAKGNILERFSAQQFPDLHSELNLSSLELGDSALYFCASSVTGYNEQFFGPGTRLTVL.

This chain links TRBV7-2 with TRBJ2-7; D is unresolved. V dropped 1 base and J dropped 7 bases, with 11 bases sitting between them. The germline V gene has CDR1 SGHTA and CDR2 FQGNSA. The CDR3 is 13 amino acids. The CDR3 is CASSLVVMAEQYF. The CDR3 DNA reads as TGTGCCAGCAGCTTAGTTGTAATGGCGGAGCAGTACTTC.

The rearrangement uses TRBV7-2 and TRBJ1-6; 7 bases agree with TRBD1. The V gene's germline CDR1 is SGHTA and CDR2 FQGNSA. V was pared by 4 bases and J by 8 bases, with 5 bases of the junction left unmatched. CDR3 length equals 14 residues. The CDR3 reads CASSSQGLDSPLHF. Here the CDR3 DNA reads TGTGCCAGCAGCTCACAGGGGCTAGATTCACCCCTCCACTTT.

The rearrangement links TRBV7-9 to TRBJ2-1; D uncertain. This CDR3 region has 12 residues. The germline gives CDR1 SEHNR, CDR2 FQNEAQ (reference sequence). Trimming removed 5 bases at V and 9 bases at J, with 11 bases between. CDR3 region: CASSRLGPEQFF. CDR3 nucleotide sequence: TGTGCCAGCAGCCGACTTGGTCCTGAGCAGTTCTTC.

This clonotype was counted between two and nine times. The chain is built from TRBV18 and TRBJ2-5; D is possibly TRBD2 (6 bases). Trimming took 9 bases from V and 4 from J, leaving 15 bases between them. CDR1 is KGHSH and CDR2 is LQKENI in the germline V gene. The CDR3 runs 13 residues. The CDR3 region is CASSPRRGETQYF. For the CDR3, the DNA is TGTGCCAGTAGCCCCCGGCGGGGAGAGACCCAGTACTTC.

The chain combines TRBV27 with TRBJ1-6; the D is unclear. This CDR3 is built from 12 residues. The V end was cut by 3 bases, the J end by 12 bases, with 9 bases between. Germline CDR1 and CDR2: MNHEY and SMNVEV (reference sequence). CDR3 coding DNA: TGTGCCAGCAGTTTCGCCGGAGGACCCCTCCACTTT. This sequence encodes CASSFAGGPLHF.

The chain has TRBV7-9 and TRBJ2-2; D is undetermined. The CDR3 has 13 residues. From germline, CDR1 is SEHNR and CDR2 FQNEAQ (reference sequence). V lost 2 bases to trimming and J lost 5 bases, with 6 bases between them. Here the CDR3 DNA reads TGTGCCAGCAGCTTACGGCAGACCGGGGAGCTGTTTTTT. Its protein is CASSLRQTGELFF.

V gene TRBV18 combines with J gene TRBJ1-2; 8 bases are shared with TRBD1. This CDR3 contains 18 residues. CDR1 is KGHSH, CDR2 LQKENI, per germline. The J segment lost 5 bases and the V segment lost 3 bases, leaving 17 bases of the junction unmatched. CDR3 sequence reads: CASSPGTGHLLTPYGYTF. CDR3 DNA sequence: TGTGCCAGCTCACCTGGGACAGGACACCTTCTTACGCCTTATGGCTACACCTTC.

This sequence joins TRBV9 and TRBJ1-1; D gene uncertain. The V and J ends lost 4 bases and 7 bases respectively, with 17 bases between them. Per the germline V gene, CDR1 is SGDLS and CDR2 is YYNGEE. The CDR3 has 14 amino acids. DNA of the CDR3: TGTGCCAGCAGCCGCCCGGCCCAGTCAGATGAAGCTTTCTTT. Protein: CASSRPAQSDEAFF.

This clonotype came up once. The chain uses TRBV4-1 and TRBJ1-1; possibly TRBD1 for D (6 bases). The germline gives CDR1 MGHRA, CDR2 YSYEKL. V lost 0 bases and J 10 bases, leaving 21 bases between the germline ends. CDR3 length equals 16 residues. The CDR3 bases are TGCGCCAGCAGCCAAGAGCCACCGGGACAAATGGGGGGAGCTTTCTTT. Protein: CASSQEPPGQMGGAFF.

The CDR3 coding sequence is TGTGCCAGCAGGGCTGTCAGTGGTGGTGAGCAGTTCTTC. This translates into CASRAVSGGEQFF. This chain links TRBV2 with TRBJ2-1; unclear D gene. This CDR3 is built from 13 residues. Trimming removed 6 bases at V and 9 bases at J, with 15 bases between. Germline V gene data show CDR1 as SNHLY and CDR2 as FYNNEI.

J is TRBJ2-6 and V is TRBV5-1; 7 bases match TRBD1. V shed 4 bases and J 2 bases; nucleotides not matched to a gene: 6. This CDR3 contains 16 residues. The germline CDR1 and CDR2 sequences are SGHRS and YFSETQ. The CDR3 nucleotides are TGCGCCAGCAGCCCAACCGGACAGGCTGGGGCCAACGTCCTGACTTTC. Its translation: CASSPTGQAGANVLTF.

A single count supports this clonotype. The chain combines TRBV6-5 with TRBJ1-5, with 7 bases fitting TRBD1. The CDR3 totals 15 residues. With 6 bases clipped from V and 0 bases from J, the junction kept 5 bases outside the gene matches. CDR1 MNHEY and CDR2 SVGAGI come from the germline V gene. The CDR3 nucleotides are TGTGCCAGCAGACGCACAGGGGCTAGCAATCAGCCCCAGCATTTT. It specifies CASRRTGASNQPQHF.

The rearrangement links TRBV3-1 to TRBJ2-3; 10 bases map to TRBD2. This CDR3 contains 16 residues. V trimming: 1 base; J trimming: 7 bases; junction bases outside the gene matches: 8. In germline, CDR1 is LGHDT, CDR2 YNNKEL (reference sequence). CDR3 sequence: CASSQGAAGGPYTQYF. Written as DNA, the CDR3 is TGTGCCAGCAGCCAAGGAGCAGCGGGGGGGCCTTATACGCAGTATTTT.